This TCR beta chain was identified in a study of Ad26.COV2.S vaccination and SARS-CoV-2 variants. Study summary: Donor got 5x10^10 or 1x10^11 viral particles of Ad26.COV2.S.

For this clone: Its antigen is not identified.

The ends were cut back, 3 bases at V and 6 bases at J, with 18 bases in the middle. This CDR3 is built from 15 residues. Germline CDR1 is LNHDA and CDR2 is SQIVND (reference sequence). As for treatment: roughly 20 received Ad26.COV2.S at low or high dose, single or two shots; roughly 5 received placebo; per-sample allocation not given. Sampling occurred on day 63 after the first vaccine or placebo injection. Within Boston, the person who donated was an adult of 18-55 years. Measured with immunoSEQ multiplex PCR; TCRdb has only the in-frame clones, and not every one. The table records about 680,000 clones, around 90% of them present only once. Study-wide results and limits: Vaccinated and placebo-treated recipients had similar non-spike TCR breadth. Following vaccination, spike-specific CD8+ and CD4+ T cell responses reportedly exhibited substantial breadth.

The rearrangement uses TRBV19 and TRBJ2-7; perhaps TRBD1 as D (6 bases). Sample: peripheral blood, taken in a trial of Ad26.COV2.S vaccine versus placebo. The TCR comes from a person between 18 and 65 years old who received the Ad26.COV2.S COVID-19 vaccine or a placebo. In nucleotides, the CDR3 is TGTGCCAGTAGTATGTTTCTCCTGGGGGCCACCGAGCAGTACTTC. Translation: CASSMFLLGATEQYF. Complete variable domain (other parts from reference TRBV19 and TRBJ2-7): DGGITQSPKYLFRKEGQNVTLSCEQNLNHDAMYWYRQDPGQGLRLIYYSQIVNDFQKGDIAEGYSVSREKKESFPLTVTSAQKNPTAFYLCASSMFLLGATEQYFGPGTRLTVT.